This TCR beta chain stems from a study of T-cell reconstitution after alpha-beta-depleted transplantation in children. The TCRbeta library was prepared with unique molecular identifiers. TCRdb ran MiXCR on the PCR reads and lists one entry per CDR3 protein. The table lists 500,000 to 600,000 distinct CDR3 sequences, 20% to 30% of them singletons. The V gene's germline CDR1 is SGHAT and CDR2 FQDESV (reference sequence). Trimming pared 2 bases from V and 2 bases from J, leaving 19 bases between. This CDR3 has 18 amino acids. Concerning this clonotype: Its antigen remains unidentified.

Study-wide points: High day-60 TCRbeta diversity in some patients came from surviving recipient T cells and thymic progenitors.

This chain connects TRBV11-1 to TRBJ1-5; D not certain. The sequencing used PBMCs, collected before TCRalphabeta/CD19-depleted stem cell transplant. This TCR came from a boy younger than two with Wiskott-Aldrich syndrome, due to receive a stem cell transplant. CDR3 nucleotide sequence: TGTGCCAGCAGCTTAACAAACTACAGTCGTCGCCGCAATCAGCCCCAGCATTTT. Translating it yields CASSLTNYSRRRNQPQHF.